The rows below give T cell receptor beta chains drawn from one sample of a study of technical replicates of blood from several donors. Profiled with immunoSEQ multiplex PCR; TCRdb holds only in-frame clones, not every one. The table lists 81,000 or so clones, about 97% of them singletons. The specimen was T cells isolated from PBMCs. The source is a human donor in good health. CDR3s include the opening cysteine and the closing phenylalanine or tryptophan. Fields, in order: D gene, CDR3 length, J gene, V gene, CDR3 protein. A D gene is named only where the DNA matches it firmly.

D gene: TRBD2
CDR3 length: 17
J gene: TRBJ2-5
V gene: TRBV28
CDR3 protein: CASSSLVAGAVQETQYF

D gene: -
CDR3 length: 14
J gene: TRBJ1-2
V gene: TRBV15
CDR3 protein: CATSRGGASYGYTF

D gene: TRBD2
CDR3 length: 14
J gene: TRBJ2-2
V gene: TRBV19
CDR3 protein: CATETSGHTGELFF

D gene: -
CDR3 length: 15
J gene: TRBJ1-3
V gene: TRBV13
CDR3 protein: CASSRRGNSGNTIYF

D gene: -
CDR3 length: 13
J gene: TRBJ1-2
V gene: TRBV9
CDR3 protein: CASSVDWAGGYTF

D gene: -
CDR3 length: 14
J gene: TRBJ1-1
V gene: TRBV6-1
CDR3 protein: CASSYRDADTEAFF

D gene: -
CDR3 length: 14
J gene: TRBJ1-1
V gene: TRBV28
CDR3 protein: CASSLVGSSTEAFF

D gene: -
CDR3 length: 15
J gene: TRBJ2-1
V gene: TRBV4-1
CDR3 protein: CASSQGPGGYNEQFF

D gene: -
CDR3 length: 14
J gene: TRBJ2-3
V gene: TRBV25-1
CDR3 protein: CASSLGGRTDTQYF

D gene: TRBD1
CDR3 length: 15
J gene: TRBJ1-1
V gene: TRBV6-6
CDR3 protein: CASSSPGTGAYEAFF

D gene: -
CDR3 length: 16
J gene: TRBJ2-1
V gene: TRBV7-9
CDR3 protein: CASSFILRGAGSEQFF

D gene: -
CDR3 length: 14
J gene: TRBJ2-1
V gene: TRBV27
CDR3 protein: CASSLSWRGGEQFF

D gene: TRBD1
CDR3 length: 16
J gene: TRBJ2-2
V gene: TRBV6-4
CDR3 protein: CASSDLDRGVSGELFF

D gene: -
CDR3 length: 15
J gene: TRBJ1-1
V gene: TRBV6-4
CDR3 protein: CASSEAGGAGTEAFF

D gene: -
CDR3 length: 13
J gene: TRBJ1-1
V gene: TRBV29-1
CDR3 protein: CSVKTAPVSEAFF

D gene: TRBD2
CDR3 length: 19
J gene: TRBJ2-5
V gene: TRBV5-5
CDR3 protein: CASSLEGARGLAGKETQYF

D gene: -
CDR3 length: 15
J gene: TRBJ2-3
V gene: TRBV5-1
CDR3 protein: CASRIGGGAGDTQYF

D gene: -
CDR3 length: 15
J gene: TRBJ2-6
V gene: TRBV15
CDR3 protein: CATSRVPTGANVLTF

D gene: TRBD1
CDR3 length: 15
J gene: TRBJ1-2
V gene: TRBV30
CDR3 protein: CAWSVMEGAVYGYTF

D gene: -
CDR3 length: 14
J gene: TRBJ2-1
V gene: TRBV2
CDR3 protein: CASTVPSSYNEQFF

D gene: -
CDR3 length: 11
J gene: TRBJ2-7
V gene: TRBV29-1
CDR3 protein: CSVVQGYEQYF

D gene: TRBD2
CDR3 length: 14
J gene: TRBJ2-3
V gene: TRBV2
CDR3 protein: CASSQIAGTDTQYF

D gene: TRBD1
CDR3 length: 15
J gene: TRBJ2-5
V gene: TRBV13
CDR3 protein: CASSEDRGHQETQYF

D gene: -
CDR3 length: 13
J gene: TRBJ2-5
V gene: TRBV7-9
CDR3 protein: CASSPPQEGTQYF

D gene: TRBD1
CDR3 length: 16
J gene: TRBJ2-2
V gene: TRBV27
CDR3 protein: CASSLFTTGVSGELFF

D gene: -
CDR3 length: 17
J gene: TRBJ2-3
V gene: TRBV27
CDR3 protein: CASSLGTYFTSTDTQYF

D gene: -
CDR3 length: 13
J gene: TRBJ1-2
V gene: TRBV5-6
CDR3 protein: CASRNQGIGGYTF

D gene: -
CDR3 length: 11
J gene: TRBJ2-5
V gene: TRBV25-1
CDR3 protein: CASSEAETQYF

D gene: TRBD1
CDR3 length: 16
J gene: TRBJ2-1
V gene: TRBV7-9
CDR3 protein: CASSTHRDRADNEQFF

D gene: TRBD1
CDR3 length: 14
J gene: TRBJ2-7
V gene: TRBV2
CDR3 protein: CASRVQGALDEQYF

D gene: TRBD1
CDR3 length: 14
J gene: TRBJ2-7
V gene: TRBV5-8
CDR3 protein: CASSYPGTDYEQYF

D gene: TRBD1
CDR3 length: 17
J gene: TRBJ1-1
V gene: TRBV5-8
CDR3 protein: CASSSPGTGNMNTEAFF

D gene: TRBD2
CDR3 length: 18
J gene: TRBJ2-5
V gene: TRBV18
CDR3 protein: CASSPPGLAGRNQETQYF

D gene: -
CDR3 length: 18
J gene: TRBJ2-7
V gene: TRBV5-4
CDR3 protein: CASSPARGAVTSSYEQYF

D gene: TRBD1
CDR3 length: 14
J gene: TRBJ1-4
V gene: TRBV28
CDR3 protein: CASSSGGPDEKLFF

D gene: -
CDR3 length: 15
J gene: TRBJ2-5
V gene: TRBV27
CDR3 protein: CASSLSRAGQETQYF

D gene: TRBD1
CDR3 length: 13
J gene: TRBJ2-5
V gene: TRBV7-9
CDR3 protein: CASSQGTVETQYF

D gene: -
CDR3 length: 16
J gene: TRBJ2-1
V gene: TRBV30
CDR3 protein: CAWSVGGRGSYNEQFF

D gene: TRBD1
CDR3 length: 19
J gene: TRBJ2-3
V gene: TRBV5-6
CDR3 protein: CASSTRTGKVDWGTDTQYF

D gene: TRBD2
CDR3 length: 16
J gene: TRBJ2-5
V gene: TRBV5-1
CDR3 protein: CASSFQNQLASETQYF

D gene: TRBD2
CDR3 length: 17
J gene: TRBJ2-3
V gene: TRBV27
CDR3 protein: CASSLFPATSRTDTQYF

D gene: -
CDR3 length: 14
J gene: TRBJ1-1
V gene: TRBV28
CDR3 protein: CASRTHTPNTEAFF